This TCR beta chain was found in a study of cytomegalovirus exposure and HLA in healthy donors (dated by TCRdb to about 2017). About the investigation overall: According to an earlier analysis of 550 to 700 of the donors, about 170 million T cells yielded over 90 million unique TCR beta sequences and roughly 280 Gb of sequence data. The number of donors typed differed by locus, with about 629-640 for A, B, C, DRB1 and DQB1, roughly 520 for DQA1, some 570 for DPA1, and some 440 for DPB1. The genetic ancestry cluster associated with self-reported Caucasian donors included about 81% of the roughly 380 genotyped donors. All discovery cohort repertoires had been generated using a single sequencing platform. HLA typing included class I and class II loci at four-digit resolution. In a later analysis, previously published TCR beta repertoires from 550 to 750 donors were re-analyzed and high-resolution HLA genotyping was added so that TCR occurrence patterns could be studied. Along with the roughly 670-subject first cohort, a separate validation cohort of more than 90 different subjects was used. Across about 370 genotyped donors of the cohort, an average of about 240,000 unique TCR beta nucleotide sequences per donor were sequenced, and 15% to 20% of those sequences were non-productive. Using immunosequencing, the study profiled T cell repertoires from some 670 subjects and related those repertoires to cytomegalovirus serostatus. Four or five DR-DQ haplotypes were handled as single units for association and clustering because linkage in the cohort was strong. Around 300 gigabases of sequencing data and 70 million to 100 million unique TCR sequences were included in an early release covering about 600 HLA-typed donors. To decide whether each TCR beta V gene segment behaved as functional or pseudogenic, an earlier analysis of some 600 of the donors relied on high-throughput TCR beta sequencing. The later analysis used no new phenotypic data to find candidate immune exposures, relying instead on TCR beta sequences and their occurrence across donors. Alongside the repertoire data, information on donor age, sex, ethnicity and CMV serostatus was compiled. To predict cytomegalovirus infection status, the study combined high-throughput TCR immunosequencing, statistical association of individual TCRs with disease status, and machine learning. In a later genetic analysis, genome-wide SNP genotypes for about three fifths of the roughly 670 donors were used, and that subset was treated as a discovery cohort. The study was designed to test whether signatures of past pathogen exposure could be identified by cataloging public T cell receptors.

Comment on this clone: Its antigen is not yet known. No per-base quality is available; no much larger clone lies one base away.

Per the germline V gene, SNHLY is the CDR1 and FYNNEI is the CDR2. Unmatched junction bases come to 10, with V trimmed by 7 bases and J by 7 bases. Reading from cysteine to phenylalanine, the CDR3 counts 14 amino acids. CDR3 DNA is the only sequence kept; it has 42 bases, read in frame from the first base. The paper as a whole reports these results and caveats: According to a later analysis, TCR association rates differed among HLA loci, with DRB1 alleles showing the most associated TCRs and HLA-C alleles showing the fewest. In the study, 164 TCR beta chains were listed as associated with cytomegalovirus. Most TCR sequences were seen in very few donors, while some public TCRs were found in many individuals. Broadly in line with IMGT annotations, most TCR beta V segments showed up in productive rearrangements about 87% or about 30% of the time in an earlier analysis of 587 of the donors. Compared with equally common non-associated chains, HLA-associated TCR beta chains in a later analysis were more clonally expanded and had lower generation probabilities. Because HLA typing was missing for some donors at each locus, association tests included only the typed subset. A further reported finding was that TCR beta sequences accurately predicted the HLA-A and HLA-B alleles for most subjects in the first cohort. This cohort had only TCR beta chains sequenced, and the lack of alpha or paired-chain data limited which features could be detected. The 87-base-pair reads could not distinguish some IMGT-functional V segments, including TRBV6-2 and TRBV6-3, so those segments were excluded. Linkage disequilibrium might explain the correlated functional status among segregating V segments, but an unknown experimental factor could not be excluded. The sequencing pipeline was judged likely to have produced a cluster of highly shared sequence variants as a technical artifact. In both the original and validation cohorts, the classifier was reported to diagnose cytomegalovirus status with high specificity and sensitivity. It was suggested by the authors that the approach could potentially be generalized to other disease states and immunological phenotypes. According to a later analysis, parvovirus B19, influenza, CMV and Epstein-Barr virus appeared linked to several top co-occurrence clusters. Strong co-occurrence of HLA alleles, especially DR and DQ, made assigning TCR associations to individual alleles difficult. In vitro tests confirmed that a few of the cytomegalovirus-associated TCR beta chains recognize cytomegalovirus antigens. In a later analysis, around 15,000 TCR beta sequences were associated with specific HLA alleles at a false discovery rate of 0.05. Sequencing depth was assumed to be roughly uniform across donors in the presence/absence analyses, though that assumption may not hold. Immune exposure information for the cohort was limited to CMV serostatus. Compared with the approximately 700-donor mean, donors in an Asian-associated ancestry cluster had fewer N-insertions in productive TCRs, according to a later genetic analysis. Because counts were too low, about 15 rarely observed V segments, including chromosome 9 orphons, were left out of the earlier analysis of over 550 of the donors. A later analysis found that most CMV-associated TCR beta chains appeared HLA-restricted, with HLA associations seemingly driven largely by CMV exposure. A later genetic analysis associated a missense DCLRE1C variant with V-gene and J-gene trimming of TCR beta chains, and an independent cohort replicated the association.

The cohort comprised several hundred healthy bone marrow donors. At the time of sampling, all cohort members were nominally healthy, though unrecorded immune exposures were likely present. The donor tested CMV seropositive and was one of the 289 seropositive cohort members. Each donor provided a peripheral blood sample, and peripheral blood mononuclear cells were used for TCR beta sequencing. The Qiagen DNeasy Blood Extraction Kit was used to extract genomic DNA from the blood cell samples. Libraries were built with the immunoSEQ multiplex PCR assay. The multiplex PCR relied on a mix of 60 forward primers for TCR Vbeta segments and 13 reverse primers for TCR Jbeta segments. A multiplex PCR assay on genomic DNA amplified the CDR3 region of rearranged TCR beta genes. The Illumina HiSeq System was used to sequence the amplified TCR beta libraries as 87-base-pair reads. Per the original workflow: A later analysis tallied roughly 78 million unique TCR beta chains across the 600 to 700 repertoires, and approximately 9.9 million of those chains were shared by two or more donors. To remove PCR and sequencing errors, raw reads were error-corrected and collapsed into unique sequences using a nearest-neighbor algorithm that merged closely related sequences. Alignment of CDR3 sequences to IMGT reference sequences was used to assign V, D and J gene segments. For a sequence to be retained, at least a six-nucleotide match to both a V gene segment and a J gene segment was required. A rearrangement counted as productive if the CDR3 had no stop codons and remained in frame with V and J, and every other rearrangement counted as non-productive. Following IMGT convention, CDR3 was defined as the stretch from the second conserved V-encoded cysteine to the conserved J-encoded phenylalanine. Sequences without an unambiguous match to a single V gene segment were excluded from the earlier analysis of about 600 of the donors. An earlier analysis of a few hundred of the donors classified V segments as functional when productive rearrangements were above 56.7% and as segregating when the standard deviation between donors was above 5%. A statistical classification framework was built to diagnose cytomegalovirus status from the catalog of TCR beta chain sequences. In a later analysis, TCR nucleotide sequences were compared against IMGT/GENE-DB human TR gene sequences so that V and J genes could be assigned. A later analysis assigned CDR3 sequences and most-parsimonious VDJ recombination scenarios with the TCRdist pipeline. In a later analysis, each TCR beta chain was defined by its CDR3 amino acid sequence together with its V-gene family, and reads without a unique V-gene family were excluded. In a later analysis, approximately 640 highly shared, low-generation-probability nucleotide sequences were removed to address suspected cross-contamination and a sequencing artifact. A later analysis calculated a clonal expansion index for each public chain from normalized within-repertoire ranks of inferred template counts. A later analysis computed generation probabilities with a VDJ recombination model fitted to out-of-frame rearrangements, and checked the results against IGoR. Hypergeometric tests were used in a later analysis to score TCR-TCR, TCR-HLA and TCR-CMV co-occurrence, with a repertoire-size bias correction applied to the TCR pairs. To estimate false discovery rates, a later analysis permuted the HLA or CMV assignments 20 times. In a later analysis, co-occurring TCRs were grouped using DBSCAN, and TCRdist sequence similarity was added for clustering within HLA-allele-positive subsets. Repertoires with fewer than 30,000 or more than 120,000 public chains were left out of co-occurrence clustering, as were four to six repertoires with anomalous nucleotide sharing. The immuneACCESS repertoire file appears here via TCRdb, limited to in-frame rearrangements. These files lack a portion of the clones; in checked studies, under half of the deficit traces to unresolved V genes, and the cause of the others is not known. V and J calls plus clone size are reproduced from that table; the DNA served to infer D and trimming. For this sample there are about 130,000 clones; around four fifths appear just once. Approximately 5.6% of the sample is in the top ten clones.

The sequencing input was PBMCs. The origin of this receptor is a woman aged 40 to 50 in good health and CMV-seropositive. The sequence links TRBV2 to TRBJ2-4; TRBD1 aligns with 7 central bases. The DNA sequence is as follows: TGTGCCAGCACCTTAGGAGTACAGGGGAACATTCAGTACTTC. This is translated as CASTLGVQGNIQYF.